These 4 T cell receptor beta chains share one sample of origin, sequenced in a study of cytotoxic CD8 clonotypes in ibrutinib-treated CLL. Using immunoSEQ multiplex PCR, the repertoire was profiled, and TCRdb retains in-frame clones only, with some absent. The data hold 20,000 to 25,000 clones, with less than 80% observed a single time. This specimen was PBMCs, taken before ibrutinib treatment. Receptor source: a human donor with chronic lymphocytic leukemia.

V usage is TRBV5-6 and J usage is TRBJ2-7; D is undetermined. The CDR3 extends over 14 amino acids. Between the trimmed V and J ends, which lost 10 bases and 2 bases, there was a span of 19 bases. Germline CDR1 and CDR2: SGHDT and YYEEEE. CDR3 residues: CAGRERRKTYEQYF. The CDR3 DNA reads TGTGCCGGCCGTGAGCGAAGAAAAACCTACGAGCAGTACTTC.

The V gene is TRBV30, the J gene TRBJ1-4, with unresolved D. V was shortened by 1 base and J by 2 bases, with 5 bases between the two germline ends. CDR3 length: 13 residues. Germline CDR1 and CDR2: GTSNPN and SVGIG (reference sequence). CDR3 bases: TGTGCCTGGAGTGGTCAGACTAATGAAAAACTGTTTTTT. This gives the protein CAWSGQTNEKLFF.

This clone was seen a handful of times. The CDR3 DNA reads as TGTGCCTGGAGTGGCGTGACCTACGAGCAGTACTTC. Its protein product is CAWSGVTYEQYF. V usage is TRBV30 and J usage is TRBJ2-7; no reliable D call. V lost 1 base to trimming and J lost 2 bases, with 6 bases between them. This CDR3 spans 12 amino acids. Germline V CDR1 and CDR2: GTSNPN, SVGIG (reference sequence).

The V gene is TRBV5-1, the J gene TRBJ2-2; possibly TRBD2 for D (6 bases). The CDR3 has 16 amino acids. V was shortened by 1 base and J by 6 bases, with 16 bases between the two germline ends. CDR1 is SGHRS and CDR2 is YFSETQ in the germline V gene. The CDR3 region has the DNA TGCGCCAGCAGCTTGATGGGGGGAGAGGTACCCGGGGAGCTGTTTTTT. Translating it yields CASSLMGGEVPGELFF.